Given below is one TCR beta chain in context. The antigen this receptor binds is unknown. The sample holds no much larger clone one base away, and base qualities are not on file. This specimen belongs to a study of cytomegalovirus exposure and HLA in healthy donors (dated by TCRdb to 2015 to 2018). Concerning the study at large: According to an earlier analysis of several hundred of the donors, about 179 million T cells yielded roughly 110 million unique TCR beta sequences and around 300 Gb of sequence data. Approximately 300 gigabases of sequencing data and around 85 million unique TCR sequences made up an early release that covered nearly 650 HLA-typed donors. Among the roughly 390 genotyped donors, more than 70% belonged to the genetic ancestry cluster associated with self-reported Caucasian donors. The study aimed to test whether signatures of past pathogen exposure could be identified by cataloging public T cell receptors. The study used immunosequencing to profile the T cell repertoires of several hundred subjects and linked those repertoires to cytomegalovirus serostatus. A separate validation cohort of more than 100 different subjects was used in addition to the 666-subject first cohort. The study combined high-throughput TCR immunosequencing, statistical association of individual TCRs with disease status, and machine learning to predict cytomegalovirus infection status. In a later analysis, previously published TCR beta repertoires from fewer than 750 donors were re-analyzed and high-resolution HLA genotyping was added so that TCR occurrence patterns could be studied. In the later analysis, no new phenotypic data were used to find candidate immune exposures; instead, reliance was placed on TCR beta sequences and their occurrence across donors. An earlier analysis of 587 of the donors applied high-throughput TCR beta sequencing to assess whether each TCR beta V gene segment acted as functional or pseudogenic. Donor age, sex, ethnicity and CMV serostatus were compiled alongside the repertoire data. Genome-wide SNP genotypes for about three fifths of the roughly 670 donors were used in a later genetic analysis, which treated that subset as a discovery cohort. All discovery cohort repertoires had been generated using a single sequencing platform. Both class I and class II loci were covered by HLA typing, at four-digit resolution. The number of typed donors differed by locus: about 620-640 for A, B, C, DRB1 and DQB1; 522 for DQA1; 606 for DPA1; and approximately 450 for DPB1. Five DR-DQ haplotypes were treated as single units for association and clustering because of strong linkage in the cohort. Among over 350 genotyped donors of the cohort, an average of about 240,000 unique TCR beta nucleotide sequences were sequenced per donor, roughly 20% of them non-productive.

Looking up the germline V gene yields CDR1 KGHSH and CDR2 LQKENI. Relative to germline, V is missing 2 bases and J is missing 3 bases, with 2 bases of the junction outside any gene match. Its CDR3 holds 16 amino acids, cysteine through phenylalanine. Only CDR3 DNA is held: 48 bases, read in frame from base 1. The library was produced with the immunoSEQ multiplex PCR assay. For the multiplex PCR, a mixture combining 60 forward primers for TCR Vbeta segments and 13 reverse primers for TCR Jbeta segments was used. The CDR3 region of rearranged TCR beta genes was amplified from genomic DNA by a multiplex PCR assay. The Illumina HiSeq System was used to sequence the amplified TCR beta libraries as 87-base-pair reads. Regarding the original processing steps: In a later analysis, roughly 80 million unique TCR beta chains were counted across the 500 to 700 repertoires, and roughly 11 million of these chains were shared by at least two donors. To remove PCR and sequencing errors, raw reads were error-corrected and collapsed into unique sequences using a nearest-neighbor algorithm that merged closely related sequences. V, D and J gene segments were assigned by aligning CDR3 sequences to IMGT reference sequences. For a sequence to be retained, a match of at least six nucleotides was required to both a V gene segment and a J gene segment. A rearrangement was called productive if the CDR3 had no stop codons and remained in frame with V and J, and every other rearrangement was called non-productive. Following IMGT convention, CDR3 was defined as the stretch from the second conserved V-encoded cysteine up to the conserved J-encoded phenylalanine. The earlier analysis of about 590 of the donors excluded sequences that lacked an unambiguous match to a single V gene segment. In an earlier analysis of approximately 560 of the donors, a V segment was called functional when productive rearrangements were above 56.7%, and segregating when the standard deviation between donors exceeded 5%. To diagnose cytomegalovirus status from the catalog of TCR beta chain sequences, a statistical classification framework was built. V and J gene assignment, in a later analysis, came from comparing TCR nucleotide sequences with IMGT/GENE-DB human TR gene sequences. A later analysis assigned CDR3 sequences and most-parsimonious VDJ recombination scenarios with the TCRdist pipeline. In a later analysis, each TCR beta chain was defined by its CDR3 amino acid sequence together with its V-gene family, and reads lacking a unique V-gene family were excluded. As a way to deal with suspected cross-contamination and a sequencing artifact, a later analysis dropped nearly 600 nucleotide sequences that were highly shared and had low generation probability. For each public chain, a later analysis derived a clonal expansion index from normalized ranks of inferred template counts within each repertoire. In a later analysis, generation probabilities were computed using a VDJ recombination model fitted to out-of-frame rearrangements, and the results were checked against IGoR. A later analysis scored TCR-TCR, TCR-HLA and TCR-CMV co-occurrence with hypergeometric tests, applying a repertoire-size bias correction to TCR pairs. A later analysis estimated false discovery rates by permuting HLA or CMV assignments 20 times. A later analysis grouped co-occurring TCRs with DBSCAN, adding TCRdist sequence similarity when clustering within HLA-allele-positive subsets. Repertoires with fewer than 30,000 or more than 120,000 public chains were left out of co-occurrence clustering, as were about 5 repertoires with anomalous nucleotide sharing. As stored in TCRdb, this immuneACCESS dataset retains in-frame rearrangements with V and J assigned. A fraction of the clones does not appear; measured against another copy, unresolved V genes explain less than half of the discrepancy, and the remainder lacks a known reason. That table supplies the V and J calls and clone size; D and trimming were determined from the DNA. The sample table lists about 81,000 clones, around 80% of them with a count of one. The top ten clones comprise around 3.1% of the sample.

Overall study outcomes, separate from this receptor: Roughly uniform sequencing depth across donors was assumed in presence/absence analyses, although this assumption may not hold. Because counts were too low, roughly 16 rarely observed V segments, including chromosome 9 orphons, were left out of the earlier analysis of several hundred of the donors. A further reported finding was that TCR beta sequences accurately predicted the HLA-A and HLA-B alleles for most subjects in the first cohort. In a later analysis, over 15,000 TCR beta sequences were associated with specific HLA alleles at a false discovery rate of 0.05. The authors suggested that the approach could potentially be generalized to other disease states and immunological phenotypes. The classifier was reported to diagnose cytomegalovirus status with high specificity and sensitivity in both the original cohort and the validation cohort. When HLA alleles, especially DR and DQ, strongly co-occurred, attributing TCR associations to individual alleles was difficult. In a later analysis, several top co-occurrence clusters were reported to appear linked to parvovirus B19, influenza, CMV and Epstein-Barr virus. A cluster of highly shared sequence variants was judged likely to be a technical artifact of the sequencing pipeline. A later analysis found that TCR association rates varied across HLA loci, with DRB1 alleles showing the most associated TCRs and HLA-C alleles the fewest. The study gave a list of about 170 TCR beta chains associated with cytomegalovirus. Immune exposure information for the cohort was limited to CMV serostatus. V-gene and J-gene trimming of TCR beta chains was associated with a missense DCLRE1C variant in a later genetic analysis, and the association was replicated in an independent cohort. HLA typing was unavailable for some donors at each locus, so association tests used only the typed subset. Linkage disequilibrium might explain the correlated functional status among segregating V segments, but an unknown experimental factor could not be excluded. An earlier analysis of several hundred of the donors showed that most TCR beta V segments appeared in productive rearrangements either about 87% or about 30% of the time, which broadly matched IMGT annotations. While some public TCRs were present in many individuals, most TCR sequences turned up only very rarely across donors. This cohort had only TCR beta chains sequenced, and the lack of alpha or paired-chain data limited which features could be detected. Compared with equally common non-associated chains, HLA-associated TCR beta chains in a later analysis were more clonally expanded and had lower generation probabilities. Some IMGT-functional V segments, including TRBV6-2 and TRBV6-3, could not be distinguished by the 87-base-pair reads and were therefore excluded. A later genetic analysis reported fewer N-insertions in productive TCRs among donors in an Asian-associated ancestry cluster than the roughly 620-donor mean. According to a later analysis, most CMV-associated TCR beta chains appeared to be HLA-restricted, and the HLA associations seemed to be driven largely by CMV exposure. In vitro tests confirmed that a few of the cytomegalovirus-associated TCR beta chains recognize cytomegalovirus antigens.

The cohort was made up of approximately 700 healthy bone marrow donors. All cohort members were sampled while nominally healthy, although unrecorded immune exposures were likely present. The donor tested CMV seropositive and was one of the 289 seropositive cohort members. Each donor provided a peripheral blood sample, and peripheral blood mononuclear cells were used for TCR beta sequencing. The Qiagen DNeasy Blood Extraction Kit was used to extract genomic DNA from the blood cell samples. The source material was PBMCs. In this chain, TRBV18 is recombined with TRBJ2-1; 12 central nucleotides agree with TRBD2. The source of this sequence is a man in his fifties in good health and CMV-seropositive. The CDR3 protein is CASSPGTSGFYNEQFF. The bases read TGTGCCAGCTCACCAGGGACTAGCGGGTTCTACAATGAGCAGTTCTTC.